These T cell receptor beta chains were read from a single sample in a study of T cell responses to AZD1222 COVID-19 vaccine. Using immunoSEQ multiplex PCR, the repertoire was profiled, and TCRdb retains in-frame clones only, with some absent. Here the sample spans some 160,000 clones, 92% being singletons. The sample here was peripheral blood, taken on day 0 of AZD1222 vaccination. These receptors came from an adult in good health. Both conserved end residues are part of each CDR3. The D gene is left open where the match is weak. Clone size is stated in some rows and not others, as once, few, many or a class when expanded.

j_call: TRBJ2-1; clone_size: NA; v_call: TRBV6-5; d_call: TRBD2; cdr3_aa: CASNRQGLAASEQFF; cdr3_nt: TGTGCCAGCAACCGCCAGGGACTAGCGGCGAGTGAGCAGTTCTTC
j_call: TRBJ2-1; clone_size: NA; v_call: TRBV12-3/TRBV12-4; d_call: NA; cdr3_aa: CASSVNRRAEQFF; cdr3_nt: TGTGCCAGCAGTGTGAACCGTCGGGCGGAGCAGTTCTTC
j_call: TRBJ1-2; clone_size: NA; v_call: TRBV18; d_call: NA; cdr3_aa: CASSPARDPNYGYTF; cdr3_nt: TGTGCCAGCTCACCAGCGAGAGATCCTAACTATGGCTACACCTTC
j_call: TRBJ1-5; clone_size: NA; v_call: TRBV3-1/TRBV3-2; d_call: NA; cdr3_aa: CASSQSGRIYSNQPQHF; cdr3_nt: TGTGCCAGCAGCCAATCAGGACGTATTTATAGCAATCAGCCCCAGCATTTT
j_call: TRBJ2-3; clone_size: NA; v_call: TRBV5-6; d_call: TRBD2; cdr3_aa: CASSFRTSGGTDTQYF; cdr3_nt: TGTGCCAGCAGCTTTAGAACTAGCGGCGGCACAGATACGCAGTATTTT
j_call: TRBJ2-1; clone_size: NA; v_call: TRBV7-9; d_call: NA; cdr3_aa: CASSLDIRDEQFF; cdr3_nt: TGTGCCAGCAGCTTGGACATAAGGGATGAGCAGTTCTTC
j_call: TRBJ1-2; clone_size: NA; v_call: TRBV6-1; d_call: TRBD1; cdr3_aa: CASSGPGQGSLGYGYTF; cdr3_nt: TGTGCCAGCAGTGGCCCGGGACAGGGGTCACTAGGCTATGGCTACACCTTC
j_call: TRBJ1-6; clone_size: NA; v_call: TRBV9; d_call: NA; cdr3_aa: CASSVGGTDSPLHF; cdr3_nt: TGTGCCAGCAGCGTAGGAGGGACGGATTCACCCCTCCACTTT
j_call: TRBJ2-2; clone_size: NA; v_call: TRBV5-1; d_call: NA; cdr3_aa: CASSLEGGLRTGELFF; cdr3_nt: TGCGCCAGCAGCTTGGAAGGGGGGCTACGGACCGGGGAGCTGTTTTTT
j_call: TRBJ2-7; clone_size: NA; v_call: TRBV6-1; d_call: TRBD1; cdr3_aa: CASSDGGTGGYEQYF; cdr3_nt: TGTGCCAGCAGTGATGGCGGGACAGGGGGCTACGAGCAGTACTTC
j_call: TRBJ1-1; clone_size: NA; v_call: TRBV24-1; d_call: TRBD1; cdr3_aa: CATSDPGTGVGAFF; cdr3_nt: TGTGCCACCAGTGACCCCGGGACAGGGGTTGGAGCTTTCTTT
j_call: TRBJ1-1; clone_size: NA; v_call: TRBV5-1; d_call: TRBD1; cdr3_aa: CASSFGTGRVSTEAFF; cdr3_nt: TGCGCCAGCAGCTTCGGGACAGGGAGAGTGAGCACTGAAGCTTTCTTT
j_call: TRBJ1-3; clone_size: NA; v_call: TRBV5-1; d_call: NA; cdr3_aa: CASSLYGGNTIYF; cdr3_nt: TGCGCCAGCAGCTTGTATGGGGGAAACACCATATATTTT
j_call: TRBJ2-5; clone_size: NA; v_call: TRBV7-7; d_call: TRBD1; cdr3_aa: CASSGTGGPQETQYF; cdr3_nt: TGTGCTAGCAGCGGGACAGGGGGCCCTCAAGAGACCCAGTACTTC
j_call: TRBJ2-5; clone_size: NA; v_call: TRBV3-1/TRBV3-2; d_call: NA; cdr3_aa: CASSQDGLAEIETQYF; cdr3_nt: TGTGCCAGCAGCCAAGACGGGTTAGCGGAGATAGAGACCCAGTACTTC
j_call: TRBJ2-4; clone_size: NA; v_call: TRBV7-8; d_call: NA; cdr3_aa: CATFTKQNIQYF; cdr3_nt: TGTGCCACCTTTACGAAACAAAACATTCAGTACTTC
j_call: TRBJ1-2; clone_size: NA; v_call: TRBV3-1/TRBV3-2; d_call: NA; cdr3_aa: CASSATTTGRSGYTF; cdr3_nt: TGTGCCAGCAGCGCAACGACTACAGGGCGCTCTGGCTACACCTTC
j_call: TRBJ1-3; clone_size: NA; v_call: TRBV1; d_call: NA; cdr3_aa: CTSSQRDTIYF; cdr3_nt: TGCACCAGCAGCCAACGGGACACCATATATTTT
j_call: TRBJ1-3; clone_size: NA; v_call: TRBV6-5; d_call: TRBD1; cdr3_aa: CASSIDRASGNTIYF; cdr3_nt: TGTGCCAGCAGTATTGACAGGGCGTCTGGAAACACCATATATTTT
j_call: TRBJ2-3; clone_size: NA; v_call: TRBV11-2; d_call: NA; cdr3_aa: CASSLSRSTDTQYF; cdr3_nt: TGTGCCAGCAGCTTAAGCCGGAGCACAGATACGCAGTATTTT
j_call: TRBJ2-7; clone_size: NA; v_call: TRBV7-9; d_call: NA; cdr3_aa: CASSLAGQSRYEQYF; cdr3_nt: TGTGCCAGCAGCTTAGCAGGACAGAGCAGGTACGAGCAGTACTTC
j_call: TRBJ2-3; clone_size: NA; v_call: TRBV5-1; d_call: TRBD2; cdr3_aa: CASSSGSGSTSTDTQYF; cdr3_nt: TGCGCCAGCAGCTCGGGTAGCGGGAGTACTAGCACAGATACGCAGTATTTT
j_call: TRBJ2-3; clone_size: NA; v_call: TRBV7-2; d_call: NA; cdr3_aa: CASSRGRGGEDTQYF; cdr3_nt: TGTGCCAGCAGCCGGGGACGGGGCGGGGAAGATACGCAGTATTTT
j_call: TRBJ2-3; clone_size: once; v_call: TRBV11-1; d_call: NA; cdr3_aa: CASSLGWDTQYF; cdr3_nt: TGTGCCAGCAGCTTAGGCTGGGATACGCAGTATTTT
j_call: TRBJ1-1; clone_size: few; v_call: TRBV5-1; d_call: NA; cdr3_aa: CASSQQASNTEAFF; cdr3_nt: TGCGCCAGCAGCCAACAGGCCTCCAACACTGAAGCTTTCTTT
j_call: TRBJ1-2; clone_size: NA; v_call: TRBV7-9; d_call: TRBD1; cdr3_aa: CASRTGHNYGYTF; cdr3_nt: TGTGCCAGCCGGACAGGTCATAACTATGGCTACACCTTC
j_call: TRBJ2-1; clone_size: NA; v_call: TRBV10-3; d_call: TRBD2; cdr3_aa: CAISYIAGGPGEQFF; cdr3_nt: TGTGCCATCAGCTACATAGCGGGAGGGCCAGGTGAGCAGTTCTTC
j_call: TRBJ2-1; clone_size: NA; v_call: TRBV2; d_call: NA; cdr3_aa: CASSEALNEQFF; cdr3_nt: TGTGCCAGCAGTGAAGCCCTCAATGAGCAGTTCTTC
j_call: TRBJ1-6; clone_size: NA; v_call: TRBV4-2; d_call: TRBD1; cdr3_aa: CASSPVQGRGSPLHF; cdr3_nt: TGTGCCAGCAGCCCGGTACAGGGGCGAGGGTCACCCCTCCACTTT
j_call: TRBJ2-1; clone_size: NA; v_call: TRBV27; d_call: TRBD2; cdr3_aa: CASRSDPSGSYNEQFF; cdr3_nt: TGTGCCAGCAGGTCCGACCCTAGCGGCTCCTACAATGAGCAGTTCTTC
j_call: TRBJ1-2; clone_size: NA; v_call: TRBV19; d_call: NA; cdr3_aa: CASSPRAYYGYTF; cdr3_nt: TGTGCCAGTAGTCCCCGCGCCTACTATGGCTACACCTTC
j_call: TRBJ1-1; clone_size: NA; v_call: TRBV5-1; d_call: TRBD1; cdr3_aa: CASSRTGLTEAFF; cdr3_nt: TGCGCCAGCAGCAGGACAGGGCTCACTGAAGCTTTCTTT
j_call: TRBJ2-1; clone_size: NA; v_call: TRBV2; d_call: TRBD2; cdr3_aa: CASSQTSGRVNEQFF; cdr3_nt: TGTGCCAGCAGCCAGACTAGCGGGAGGGTAAATGAGCAGTTCTTC